The 19 T cell receptor beta chains below were found in one sample sequenced in a study of radiation and T cells in renal cell carcinoma. Time point: blood 2 weeks post-SBRT. The treatment is: 15 Gy SBRT to primary tumor, nephrectomy 4 weeks later. Sequencing used immunoSEQ multiplex PCR; TCRdb keeps in-frame clones, though not all of them. The data hold under 150,000 clones, with about 81% observed a single time. The sample was blood, taken from a patient whose treatment included radiotherapy and nephrectomy. The receptor set was obtained from a woman aged 55-75 years with renal cell carcinoma.

The chain joins TRBV23-1 to TRBJ1-1, with D perhaps TRBD1 (5 bases). TRBV23-1 is flagged as an ORF with uncertain function. Trimming pared 6 bases from V and 1 base from J, leaving 12 bases between. The CDR3 contains 14 residues. The CDR3 here is CASREGLANTEAFF. The CDR3 DNA reads as TGCGCCAGCAGGGAGGGGTTGGCGAACACTGAAGCTTTCTTT.

J is TRBJ2-1 and V is TRBV30, with D uncertain. This CDR3 is 14 amino acids long. Per the germline V gene, CDR1 is GTSNPN and CDR2 is SVGIG (reference sequence). Trimming removed 3 bases from V and 7 bases from J, with 16 bases in between. DNA for the CDR3: TGTGCCTGGAGCCGGGCAGTCCTAGGGAATGAGCAGTTCTTC. This codes for CAWSRAVLGNEQFF.

The genes are TRBV7-9 and TRBJ2-7; the D gene could be TRBD1 or TRBD2 (5 bases each). This CDR3 is built from 14 residues. Germline CDR1 SEHNR, CDR2 FQNEAQ (reference sequence). V was pared by 5 bases and J by 3 bases, with 14 bases between. The CDR3 here is CASSPPGAVYEQYF. CDR3 bases: TGTGCCAGCAGCCCCCCCGGGGCCGTCTACGAGCAGTACTTC.

The rearrangement links TRBV6-5 to TRBJ1-4; 8 bases map to TRBD1. Germline V gene lookup returns CDR1 MNHEY and CDR2 SVGAGI. Trimming took 4 bases from V and 8 from J; bases not matched to a gene: 6. This CDR3 contains 14 residues. CDR3 amino acids: CASSLQGVDEKLFF. The CDR3 nucleotides are TGTGCCAGCAGTTTACAGGGGGTGGACGAAAAACTGTTTTTT.

The J gene is TRBJ1-2, the V gene TRBV18; D is unclear. Germline V gene data show CDR1 as KGHSH and CDR2 as LQKENI. V lost 3 bases and J 0 bases, leaving 14 bases between the germline ends. The CDR3 extends over 16 amino acids. The CDR3 reads CASSPRRGAANYGYTF. The CDR3, as DNA: TGTGCCAGCTCACCGCGACGGGGAGCGGCTAACTATGGCTACACCTTC. The variable domain in full, completed from reference TRBV18 and TRBJ1-2, reads NAGVMQNPRHLVRRRGQEARLRCSPMKGHSHVYWYRQLPEEGLKFMVYLQKENIIDESGMPKERFSAEFPKEGPSILRIQQVVRGDSAAYFCASSPRRGAANYGYTFGSGTRLTVV.

The chain uses TRBV7-3 and TRBJ1-2; D is perhaps TRBD1 (5 bases). Trimming removed 5 bases at V and 4 bases at J, with 17 bases between. The germline gives CDR1 SGHTA, CDR2 FQGTGA. CDR3 length: 15 residues. The CDR3 DNA follows: TGTGCCAGCAGCCCCTTCGGGGGTGATACCTATGGCTACACCTTC. It encodes CASSPFGGDTYGYTF.

V usage is TRBV14 and J usage is TRBJ1-5; D call uncertain. Looked up from germline, CDR1 is SGHDN and CDR2 is FVKESK. With 4 bases removed from V and 7 bases from J, the gap between germline ends came to 8 bases. The CDR3 covers 12 residues. The CDR3 DNA reads TGTGCCAGCAGCCCGAGGTGGCAGCCCCAGCATTTT. Protein sequence: CASSPRWQPQHF.

V is TRBV18 and J is TRBJ1-2, with D possibly matching TRBD1 (5 bases). The CDR3 is 14 amino acids. The ends were cut back, 3 bases at V and 2 bases at J, with 10 bases in the middle. Germline V gives CDR1 KGHSH, CDR2 LQKENI. The CDR3 DNA is TGTGCCAGCTCACCTGGCCAGGGAAACTATGGCTACACCTTC. Translated: CASSPGQGNYGYTF.

The V gene is TRBV11-2, the J gene TRBJ1-2; D might be TRBD1 (6 bases). V was shortened by 0 bases and J by 4 bases, with 18 bases between the two germline ends. The CDR3 loop spans 17 amino acids. Germline loops: CDR1 SGHAT, CDR2 FQNNGV. This CDR3 is CASSLDENTGRVYGYTF. CDR3 coding DNA: TGTGCCAGCAGCTTAGATGAGAATACAGGGAGGGTCTATGGCTACACCTTC.

This chain joins TRBV11-1 and TRBJ1-1, with 8 nucleotides matching TRBD1. Germline values: CDR1 SGHAT, CDR2 FQDESV (reference sequence). The J segment lost 4 bases and the V segment lost 1 base, leaving 2 bases of the junction unmatched. CDR3 size: 14 residues. CDR3: CASSLGTGRTEAFF. CDR3 nucleotide sequence: TGTGCCAGCAGCTTAGGGACAGGGCGCACTGAAGCTTTCTTT.

This clone was observed once. The J gene is TRBJ1-2, the V gene TRBV6-1; 7 bases map to TRBD1. This CDR3 has 18 amino acids. The germline CDR1 and CDR2 sequences are MNHNS and SASEGT. V trimming: 2 bases; J trimming: 5 bases; junction bases outside the gene matches: 17. The CDR3 nucleotides are TGTGCCAGCAGTGAATTCGAGGAGACAGGGTCCTCCGTTTATGGCTACACCTTC. Its translation: CASSEFEETGSSVYGYTF.

CDR3 loop: CASSLGQKAFF. The CDR3 coding sequence is TGTGCCAGCAGCTTGGGACAGAAAGCTTTCTTT. The chain employs TRBV7-9 and TRBJ1-1; 7 bases map to TRBD1. Germline V lookup: CDR1 SEHNR, CDR2 FQNEAQ (reference sequence). V lost 3 bases to trimming and J lost 9 bases; unmatched junction nucleotides: 1. The CDR3 loop spans 11 amino acids.

This chain joins TRBV19 and TRBJ1-2, with D tentatively TRBD1 (5 bases). This CDR3 is built from 14 residues. The V gene lost 8 bases and the J gene lost 2 bases, with 15 bases spanning the gap. Germline lookup yields CDR1 LNHDA and CDR2 SQIVND (reference sequence). The CDR3 loop is CASLPLGTNYGYTF. The CDR3, as DNA: TGTGCCAGTCTTCCACTAGGGACCAACTATGGCTACACCTTC.

This rearrangement joins TRBV7-6 to TRBJ2-5; D unclear. The CDR3 has 11 residues. V was clipped by 5 bases and J by 6 bases, with 7 bases between them. CDR1 SGHVS and CDR2 FNYEAQ come from the germline V gene. Here the CDR3 DNA reads TGTGCCAGCAGCCCTGTACAGACCCAGTACTTC. It codes for CASSPVQTQYF.

The chain combines TRBV5-4 with TRBJ1-2; 8 bases line up with TRBD1. CDR1 SGHNT and CDR2 YYREEE come from the germline V gene (reference sequence). The CDR3 covers 13 residues. Trimming cost V 6 bases and J 4 bases; bases outside gene matches: 5. CDR3 sequence reads: CASKSGGSYGYTF. The CDR3 bases are TGTGCCAGCAAATCAGGGGGCAGCTATGGCTACACCTTC. The entire variable domain, with the rest obtained from reference TRBV5-4 and TRBJ1-2, is as follows: ETGVTQSPTHLIKTRGQQVTLRCSSQSGHNTVSWYQQALGQGPQFIFQYYREEENGRGNFPPRFSGLQFPNYSSELNVNALELDDSALYLCASKSGGSYGYTFGSGTRLTVV.

The chain is built from TRBV7-2 and TRBJ2-3, with D uncertain. The germline V gene has CDR1 SGHTA and CDR2 FQGNSA. The V end lost 5 bases, the J end lost 4 bases, and 10 bases lay between the germline ends. The CDR3 is 13 residues long. The CDR3 DNA sequence: TGTGCCAGCAGCCTAATCGGACCAGATACGCAGTATTTT. Encoded protein: CASSLIGPDTQYF.

The rearrangement links TRBV15 to TRBJ1-4; 8 bases match TRBD1. The germline CDR1 and CDR2 sequences are LNHNV and YYDKDF (reference sequence). Trimming at V came to 1 base and at J to 12 bases, leaving 7 bases not matched to a gene. The CDR3 consists of 14 residues. CDR3 loop: CATSRAMDRAQLFF. The CDR3 coding sequence is TGTGCCACCAGCAGAGCTATGGACAGGGCGCAACTGTTTTTT.

The J gene is TRBJ2-7, the V gene TRBV5-4, with TRBD2 matching over 15 bases. The CDR3 is 16 residues long. Looked up from germline, CDR1 is SGHNT and CDR2 is YYREEE (reference sequence). The V gene end was trimmed by 4 bases and the J gene end by 0 bases; junction bases not matched to a gene: 2. The CDR3 DNA is TGTGCCAGCAGCCTGGGACTAGCGGGAGGCTCCTACGAGCAGTACTTC. Translated, it gives CASSLGLAGGSYEQYF.

V gene TRBV2 combines with J gene TRBJ2-4, with 11 positions matching TRBD2. The CDR3 loop spans 14 amino acids. The trim removed 4 bases at V and 9 bases at J, leaving 5 bases unmatched. Germline lookup yields CDR1 SNHLY and CDR2 FYNNEI. The CDR3 here is CASSGLAGRVIQYF. The CDR3 DNA is TGTGCCAGCAGTGGACTAGCGGGGAGGGTCATTCAGTACTTC. Full variable domain (rest looked up from reference TRBV2 and TRBJ2-4): EPEVTQTPSHQVTQMGQEVILRCVPISNHLYFYWYRQILGQKVEFLVSFYNNEISEKSEIFDDQFSVERPDGSNFTLKIRSTKLEDSAMYFCASSGLAGRVIQYFGAGTRLSVL.